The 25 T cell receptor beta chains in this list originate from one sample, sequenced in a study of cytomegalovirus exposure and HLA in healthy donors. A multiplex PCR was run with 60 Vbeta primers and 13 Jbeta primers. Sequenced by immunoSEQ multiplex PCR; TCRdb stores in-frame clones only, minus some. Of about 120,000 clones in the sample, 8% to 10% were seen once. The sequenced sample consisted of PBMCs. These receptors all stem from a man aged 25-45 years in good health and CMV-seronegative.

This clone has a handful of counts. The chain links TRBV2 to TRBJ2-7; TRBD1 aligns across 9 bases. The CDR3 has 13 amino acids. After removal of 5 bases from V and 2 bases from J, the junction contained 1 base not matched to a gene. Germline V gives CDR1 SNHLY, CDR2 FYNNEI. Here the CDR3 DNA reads TGTGCCAGCAGTCGACAGGGGGCCTACGAGCAGTACTTC. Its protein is CASSRQGAYEQYF.

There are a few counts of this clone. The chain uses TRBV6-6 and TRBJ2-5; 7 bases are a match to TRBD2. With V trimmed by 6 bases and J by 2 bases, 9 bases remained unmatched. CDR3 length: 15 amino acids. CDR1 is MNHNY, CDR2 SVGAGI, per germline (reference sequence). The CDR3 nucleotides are TGTGCCAGCAGGCCGGGGACCGGGAGGCAAGAGACCCAGTACTTC. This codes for CASRPGTGRQETQYF.

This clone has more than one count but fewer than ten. The CDR3 nucleotides read TGTGCCAGCAGCCCCAGCGGCAGCGGGAGTTGGGCGGGCGAGCAGTACTTC. Translated, it gives CASSPSGSGSWAGEQYF. The genes are TRBV7-2 and TRBJ2-7; TRBD2 agrees at 8 bases. The CDR3 loop spans 17 amino acids. V lost 5 bases, J lost 6 bases, and 18 bases stayed unmatched. In germline, CDR1 is SGHTA, CDR2 FQGNSA.

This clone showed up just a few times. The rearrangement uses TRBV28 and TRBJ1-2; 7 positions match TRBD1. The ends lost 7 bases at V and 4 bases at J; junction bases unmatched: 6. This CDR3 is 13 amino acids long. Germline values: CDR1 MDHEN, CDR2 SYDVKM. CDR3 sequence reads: CASTRGSFYGYTF. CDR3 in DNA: TGTGCCAGCACCAGGGGGAGCTTCTATGGCTACACCTTC.

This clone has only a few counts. DNA of the CDR3: TGTGCCAGTACTTCCCAGGGGTCTGGCTACACCTTC. This codes for CASTSQGSGYTF. The rearrangement links TRBV19 to TRBJ1-2; D possibly corresponds to TRBD1 (6 bases). V dropped 7 bases and J dropped 7 bases, with 13 bases sitting between them. Germline CDR1 and CDR2: LNHDA and SQIVND (reference sequence). The CDR3 extends over 12 amino acids.

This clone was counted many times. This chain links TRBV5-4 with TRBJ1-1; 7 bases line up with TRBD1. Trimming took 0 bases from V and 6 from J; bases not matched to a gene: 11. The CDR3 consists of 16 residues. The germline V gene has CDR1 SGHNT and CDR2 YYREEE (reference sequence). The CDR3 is CASSLADRQGYSEAFF. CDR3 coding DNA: TGTGCCAGCAGCTTGGCTGATCGACAGGGCTATTCTGAAGCTTTCTTT. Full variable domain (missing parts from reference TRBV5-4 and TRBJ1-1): ETGVTQSPTHLIKTRGQQVTLRCSSQSGHNTVSWYQQALGQGPQFIFQYYREEENGRGNFPPRFSGLQFPNYSSELNVNALELDDSALYLCASSLADRQGYSEAFFGQGTRLTVV.

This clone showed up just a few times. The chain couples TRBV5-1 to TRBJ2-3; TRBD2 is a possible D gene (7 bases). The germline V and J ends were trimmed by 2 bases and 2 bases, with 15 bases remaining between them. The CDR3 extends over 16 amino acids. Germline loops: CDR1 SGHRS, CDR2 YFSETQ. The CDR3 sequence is CASSFLAGAPTDTQYF. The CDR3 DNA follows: TGCGCCAGCAGCTTCTTGGCGGGGGCCCCCACAGATACGCAGTATTTT.

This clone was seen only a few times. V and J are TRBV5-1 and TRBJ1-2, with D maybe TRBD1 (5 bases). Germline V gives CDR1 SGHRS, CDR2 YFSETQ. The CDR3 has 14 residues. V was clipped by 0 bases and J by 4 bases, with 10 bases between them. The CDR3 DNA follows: TGCGCCAGCAGCTTGGGGGGCAGAGCCTATGGCTACACCTTC. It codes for CASSLGGRAYGYTF.

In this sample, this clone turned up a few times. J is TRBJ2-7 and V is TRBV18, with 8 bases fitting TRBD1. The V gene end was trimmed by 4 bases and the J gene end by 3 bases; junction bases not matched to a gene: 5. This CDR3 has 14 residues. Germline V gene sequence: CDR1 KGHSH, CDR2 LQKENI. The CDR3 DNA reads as TGTGCCAGCTCACTCAGACAGGGGTACTACGAGCAGTACTTC. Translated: CASSLRQGYYEQYF.

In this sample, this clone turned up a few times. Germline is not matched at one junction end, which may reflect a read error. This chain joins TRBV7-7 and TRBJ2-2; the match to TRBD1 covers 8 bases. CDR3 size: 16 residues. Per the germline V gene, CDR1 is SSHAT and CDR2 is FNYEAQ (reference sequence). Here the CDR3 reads CASSLEVQGATGELFF. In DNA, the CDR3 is TGTGCTAGCAGCTTAGAAGTGCAGGGGGCTACCGGGGAGCTGTTTTTT.

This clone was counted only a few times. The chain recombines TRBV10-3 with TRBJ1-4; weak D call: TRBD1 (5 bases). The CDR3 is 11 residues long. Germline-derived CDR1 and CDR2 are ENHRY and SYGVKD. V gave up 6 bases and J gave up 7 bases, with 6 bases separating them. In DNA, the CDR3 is TGTGCCATCAGAGACAGTGAAAAACTGTTTTTT. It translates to CAIRDSEKLFF.

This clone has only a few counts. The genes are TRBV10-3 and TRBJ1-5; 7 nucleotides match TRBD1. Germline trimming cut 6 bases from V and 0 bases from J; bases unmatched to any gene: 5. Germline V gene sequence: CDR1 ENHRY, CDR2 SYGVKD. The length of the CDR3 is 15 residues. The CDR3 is CAIRGGQNSNQPQHF. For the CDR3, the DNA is TGTGCCATCAGGGGGGGACAGAATAGCAATCAGCCCCAGCATTTT.

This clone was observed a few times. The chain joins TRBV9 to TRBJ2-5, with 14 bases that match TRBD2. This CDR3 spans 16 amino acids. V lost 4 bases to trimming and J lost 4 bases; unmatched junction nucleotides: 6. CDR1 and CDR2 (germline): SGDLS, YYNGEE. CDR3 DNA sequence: TGTGCCAGCAGCCCCCACGGGACTAGCGGGGGAGAGACCCAGTACTTC. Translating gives CASSPHGTSGGETQYF.

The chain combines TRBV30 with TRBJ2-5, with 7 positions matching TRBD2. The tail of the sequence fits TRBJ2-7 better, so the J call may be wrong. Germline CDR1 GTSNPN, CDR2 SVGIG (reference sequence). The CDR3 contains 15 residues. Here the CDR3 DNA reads TGTGCCTGGAGCCGGGGAGGGCCTAGCTCCTACGAGCAGTACTTC. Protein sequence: CAWSRGGPSSYEQYF.

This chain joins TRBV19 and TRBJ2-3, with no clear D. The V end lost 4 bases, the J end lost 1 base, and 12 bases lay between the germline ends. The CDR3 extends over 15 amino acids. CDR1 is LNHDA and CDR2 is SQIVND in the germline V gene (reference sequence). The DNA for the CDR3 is TGTGCCAGTAGTAGGTCATCAGGTGGCACAGATACGCAGTATTTT. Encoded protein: CASSRSSGGTDTQYF.

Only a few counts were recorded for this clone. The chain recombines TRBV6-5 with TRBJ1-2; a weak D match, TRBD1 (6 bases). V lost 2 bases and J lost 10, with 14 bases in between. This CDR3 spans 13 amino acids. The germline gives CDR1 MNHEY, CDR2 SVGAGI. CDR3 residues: CASSYAYRDDYTF. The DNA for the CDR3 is TGTGCCAGCAGTTACGCCTACAGGGACGACTACACCTTC.

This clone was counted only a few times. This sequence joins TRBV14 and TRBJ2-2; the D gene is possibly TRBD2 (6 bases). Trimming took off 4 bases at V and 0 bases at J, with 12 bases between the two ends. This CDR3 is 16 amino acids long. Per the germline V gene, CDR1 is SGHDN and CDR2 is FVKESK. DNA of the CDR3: TGTGCCAGCAGCCCCGGCGGGGACCCGAACACCGGGGAGCTGTTTTTT. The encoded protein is CASSPGGDPNTGELFF. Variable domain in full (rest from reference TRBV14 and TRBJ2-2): EAGVTQFPSHSVIEKGQTVTLRCDPISGHDNLYWYRRVMGKEIKFLLHFVKESKQDESGMPNNRFLAERTGGTYSTLKVQPAELEDSGVYFCASSPGGDPNTGELFFGEGSRLTVL.

The CDR3 region is CSVVRQGYGYTF. CDR3 DNA: TGCAGCGTTGTCCGACAGGGGTATGGCTACACCTTC. This chain uses TRBV29-1 with TRBJ1-2, with 8 positions matching TRBD1. The ends lost 4 bases at V and 5 bases at J; junction bases unmatched: 3. The CDR3 is 12 amino acids. The germline CDR1 and CDR2 sequences are SQVTM and ANQGSEA.

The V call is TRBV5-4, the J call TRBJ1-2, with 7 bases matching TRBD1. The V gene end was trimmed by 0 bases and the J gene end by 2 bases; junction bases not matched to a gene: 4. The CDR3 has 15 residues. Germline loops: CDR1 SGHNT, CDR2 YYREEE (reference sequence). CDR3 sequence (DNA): TGTGCCAGCAGCTTGGGTCCGGGACAGAACTATGGCTACACCTTC. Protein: CASSLGPGQNYGYTF. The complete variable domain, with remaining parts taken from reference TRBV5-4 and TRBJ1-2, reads ETGVTQSPTHLIKTRGQQVTLRCSSQSGHNTVSWYQQALGQGPQFIFQYYREEENGRGNFPPRFSGLQFPNYSSELNVNALELDDSALYLCASSLGPGQNYGYTFGSGTRLTVV.

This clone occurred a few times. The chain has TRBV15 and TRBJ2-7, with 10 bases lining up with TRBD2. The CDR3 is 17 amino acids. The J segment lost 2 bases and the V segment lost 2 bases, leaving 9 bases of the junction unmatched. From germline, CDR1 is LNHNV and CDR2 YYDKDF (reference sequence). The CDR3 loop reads CATSRPIRTSGAYEQYF. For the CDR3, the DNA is TGTGCCACCAGCAGACCCATCAGGACTAGCGGAGCCTACGAGCAGTACTTC. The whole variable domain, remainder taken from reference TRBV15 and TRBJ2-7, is DAMVIQNPRYQVTQFGKPVTLSCSQTLNHNVMYWYQQKSSQAPKLLFHYYDKDFNNEADTPDNFQSRRPNTSFCFLDIRSPGLGDTAMYLCATSRPIRTSGAYEQYFGPGTRLTVT.

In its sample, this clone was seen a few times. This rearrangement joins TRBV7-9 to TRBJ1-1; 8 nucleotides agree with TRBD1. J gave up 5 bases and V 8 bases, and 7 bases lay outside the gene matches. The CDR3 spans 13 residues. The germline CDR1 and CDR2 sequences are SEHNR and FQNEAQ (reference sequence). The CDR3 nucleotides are TGTGCCAGCGGACAGGGCCCTCCGACTGAAGCTTTCTTT. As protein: CASGQGPPTEAFF.

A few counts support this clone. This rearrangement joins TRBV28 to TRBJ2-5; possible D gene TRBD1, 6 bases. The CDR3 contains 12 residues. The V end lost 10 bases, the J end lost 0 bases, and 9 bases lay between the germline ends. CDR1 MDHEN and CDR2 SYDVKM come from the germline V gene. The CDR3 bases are TGTGCCACGGACAGCGACCAAGAGACCCAGTACTTC. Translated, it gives CATDSDQETQYF. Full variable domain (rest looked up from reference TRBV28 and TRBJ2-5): DVKVTQSSRYLVKRTGEKVFLECVQDMDHENMFWYRQDPGLGLRLIYFSYDVKMKEKGDIPEGYSVSREKKERFSLILESASTNQTSMYLCATDSDQETQYFGPGTRLLVL.

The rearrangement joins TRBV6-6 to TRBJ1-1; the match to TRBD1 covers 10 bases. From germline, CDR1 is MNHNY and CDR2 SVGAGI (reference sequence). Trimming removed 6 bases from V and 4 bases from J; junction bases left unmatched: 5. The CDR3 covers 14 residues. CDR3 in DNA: TGTGCCAGCAGCCACGGGACAGGGGTCACTGAAGCTTTCTTT. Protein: CASSHGTGVTEAFF.

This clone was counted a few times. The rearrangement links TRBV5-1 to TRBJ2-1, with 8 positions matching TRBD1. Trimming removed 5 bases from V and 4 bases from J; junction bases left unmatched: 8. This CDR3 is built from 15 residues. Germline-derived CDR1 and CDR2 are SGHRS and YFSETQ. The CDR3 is CASRHDGQGYNEQFF. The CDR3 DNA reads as TGCGCCAGCAGACACGATGGACAGGGTTACAATGAGCAGTTCTTC.

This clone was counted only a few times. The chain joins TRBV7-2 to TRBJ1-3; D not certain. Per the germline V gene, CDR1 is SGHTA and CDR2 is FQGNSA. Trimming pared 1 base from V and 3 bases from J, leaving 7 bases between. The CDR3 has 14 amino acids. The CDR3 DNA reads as TGTGCCAGCAGCTTAGATTCCTTTGGAAACACCATATATTTT. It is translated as CASSLDSFGNTIYF.